This TCR beta chain was captured by sequencing in a study of early T cells in non-severe SARS-CoV-2 infection. The sample holds many counts of this clonotype. Individual cDNA molecules received unique molecular identifiers. One entry per CDR3 protein results from TCRdb running MiXCR on the 5' RACE reads. The sample yields 30,000 to 35,000 distinct CDR3 sequences, about 3.9% seen once. The germline V gene encodes CDR1 SQVTM and CDR2 ANQGSEA. V was cut by 4 bases and J by 0 bases, with 13 bases left in between. CDR3 size: 14 residues. The sample comprised whole blood. The J gene is TRBJ2-7, the V gene TRBV29-1; D call uncertain. The TCR comes from an adult who was a healthcare worker with PCR-confirmed SARS-CoV-2 infection or an uninfected control (not recorded which). The CDR3 DNA is TGCAGCGTTGTCTCGCCGCTAAGCTCCTACGAGCAGTACTTC. This translates into CSVVSPLSSYEQYF.